The 15 T cell receptor beta chains reported below all come from one sample, sequenced in a study of Ad26.COV2.S vaccination and SARS-CoV-2 variants. Treatment specified: some 19 received Ad26.COV2.S at low or high dose, single or two shots; five or six received placebo; per-sample allocation not given. Samples were taken on day 63 after the first vaccine or placebo injection. TCRdb keeps only in-frame clones here, not all; method: immunoSEQ multiplex PCR. The sample has 300,000 to 350,000 clones; 70% to 90% are singletons. The material sequenced was peripheral blood, taken in a trial of Ad26.COV2.S vaccine versus placebo. The receptors come from a person between 18 and 60 years old who received the Ad26.COV2.S COVID-19 vaccine or a placebo.

The CDR3: CASSQSGAHYEQYF. CDR3 bases: TGTGCCAGCAGCCAATCGGGGGCCCATTACGAGCAGTACTTC. The chain has TRBV27 and TRBJ2-7, with D perhaps given as TRBD1 or TRBD2 (6 bases each). V was shortened by 6 bases and J by 4 bases, with 16 bases between the two germline ends. Germline V CDR1 and CDR2: MNHEY, SMNVEV (reference sequence). The CDR3 is 14 amino acids.

The V call is TRBV5-4, the J call TRBJ1-1; D not resolved. V shed 4 bases and J shed 6 bases, with 22 bases lying between them. This CDR3 is built from 16 residues. CDR1 is SGHNT and CDR2 is YYREEE in the germline V gene (reference sequence). The CDR3: CASSGINGVALAEAFF. The CDR3 DNA sequence: TGTGCCAGCAGCGGGATAAATGGGGTAGCGCTCGCTGAAGCTTTCTTT.

The chain has TRBV6-1 and TRBJ1-1; D is unclear. V lost 0 bases and J lost 5, with 22 bases in between. Germline CDR1 is MNHNS and CDR2 is SASEGT. The CDR3 contains 18 residues. CDR3 residues: CASSEALFLDDVRTEAFF. CDR3 sequence (DNA): TGTGCCAGCAGTGAAGCGCTGTTCCTAGATGATGTTAGGACTGAAGCTTTCTTT.

This clone was picked up a small number of times. The same CDR3 also results from other DNA sequences found in this sample. The V call is TRBV12-5, the J call TRBJ1-2; D gene uncertain. The CDR3 is 12 amino acids. CDR1 is LGHNT and CDR2 is FRNRAP in the germline V gene. V was trimmed by 2 bases and J by 2 bases, leaving 3 bases between them. CDR3 in DNA: TGTGCTAGTGGTTTGTCGAACTATGGCTACACCTTC. Translated: CASGLSNYGYTF.

The chain is built from TRBV29-1 and TRBJ1-1, with D perhaps TRBD1 (6 bases). The CDR3 is 15 amino acids. Trimming cost V 5 bases and J 1 base, with 17 bases left between them. The germline gives CDR1 SQVTM, CDR2 ANQGSEA. CDR3 sequence (DNA): TGCAGCGTTAAGTGGGACCACAGGGCGAACACTGAAGCTTTCTTT. This translates into CSVKWDHRANTEAFF.

The CDR3 sequence: CASSLGGSYGYTF. DNA of the CDR3: TGTGCCAGCAGCTTAGGTGGATCCTATGGCTACACCTTC. This chain connects TRBV11-2 to TRBJ1-2; D uncertain. Per the germline V gene, CDR1 is SGHAT and CDR2 is FQNNGV. Trimming pared 1 base from V and 4 bases from J, leaving 7 bases between. The length of the CDR3 is 13 residues.

The rearrangement joins TRBV6-5 to TRBJ1-1, with D tentatively TRBD1 (5 bases). The length of the CDR3 is 14 residues. V lost 11 bases and J 5 bases, leaving 21 bases between the germline ends. Germline CDR1 is MNHEY and CDR2 is SVGAGI. The CDR3, as DNA: TGTGCCGGGGGGACCCTAGGAATGGGGACTGAAGCTTTCTTT. Amino acids: CAGGTLGMGTEAFF.

J is TRBJ1-2 and V is TRBV5-1, with D possibly being TRBD1 (6 bases). Trimming pared 4 bases from V and 4 bases from J, leaving 20 bases between. The CDR3 sequence is 16 residues long. Germline CDR1 is SGHRS and CDR2 is YFSETQ. The CDR3 region has the DNA TGCGCCAGCAGCGCCGGGACTGGGATCAGGGGCTATGGCTACACCTTC. The encoded protein is CASSAGTGIRGYGYTF.

The table lists this clone with a count of one. The chain joins TRBV19 to TRBJ2-6, with 8 bases identical to TRBD1. V lost 5 bases to trimming and J lost 0 bases; unmatched junction nucleotides: 12. The germline V gene encodes CDR1 LNHDA and CDR2 SQIVND (reference sequence). The CDR3 loop spans 19 amino acids. CDR3 loop: CASSSNGGQDYSGANVLTF. CDR3 bases: TGTGCCAGTAGTTCAAATGGGGGACAGGATTACTCTGGGGCCAACGTCCTGACTTTC.

The V call is TRBV5-1, the J call TRBJ1-2, with D tentatively TRBD1 (5 bases). V dropped 0 bases and J dropped 8 bases, with 8 bases sitting between them. Germline lookup yields CDR1 SGHRS and CDR2 YFSETQ. The CDR3 runs to 12 residues. CDR3 residues: CASSLAGDGYTF. Written as DNA, the CDR3 is TGCGCCAGCAGCTTGGCTGGGGACGGCTACACCTTC.

The chain links TRBV11-2 to TRBJ1-3, with D unclear. Germline assignment: CDR1 SGHAT and CDR2 FQNNGV. The CDR3 sequence is 16 residues long. V was trimmed by 0 bases and J by 0 bases, leaving 9 bases between them. The CDR3 DNA follows: TGTGCCAGCAGCTTAGATGGGGAAAGCTCTGGAAACACCATATATTTT. Amino acids: CASSLDGESSGNTIYF.

This clone was detected only a few times. The chain is built from TRBV3-1 (or the pseudogene TRBV3-2) and TRBJ2-7, with D possibly being TRBD2 (7 bases). CDR1 LGHDT and CDR2 YNNKEL come from the germline V gene (reference sequence). V was shortened by 4 bases and J by 2 bases, with 12 bases between the two germline ends. The CDR3 is 14 residues long. In nucleotides, the CDR3 is TGTGCCAGCAGCCGAGGCGGGGGCCCCTACGAGCAGTACTTC. Its translation: CASSRGGGPYEQYF.

The CDR3 protein is CASSFGGIGEKLFF. The CDR3 DNA reads as TGTGCCAGCAGCTTTGGTGGAATTGGAGAAAAACTGTTTTTT. V and J are TRBV7-2 and TRBJ1-4, with unresolved D. V shed 3 bases and J shed 8 bases, with 13 bases lying between them. The germline CDR1 and CDR2 sequences are SGHTA and FQGNSA. There are 14 residues in the CDR3.

The genes are TRBV28 and TRBJ1-4; no definite D call. This CDR3 contains 13 residues. Germline CDR1 reads MDHEN; CDR2 reads SYDVKM. V gave up 3 bases and J gave up 11 bases, with 13 bases separating them. The CDR3 spells CASSFPQAGKLFF. Written as DNA, the CDR3 is TGTGCCAGCAGTTTTCCCCAGGCCGGGAAACTGTTTTTT.

The chain combines TRBV5-4 with TRBJ1-1, with 8 bases lining up with TRBD1. Germline V lookup: CDR1 SGHNT, CDR2 YYREEE (reference sequence). The CDR3 loop spans 18 amino acids. Trimming took 2 bases from V and 2 from J; bases not matched to a gene: 14. The DNA of the CDR3 is TGTGCCAGCAGCTTCGGCGGAATGACAGGGGTCCTTAACACTGAAGCTTTCTTT. Protein sequence: CASSFGGMTGVLNTEAFF.